This T cell receptor (beta chain) was sequenced for a study of T cell repertoires in cytomegalovirus infection. This CDR3 is built from 17 residues. Germline CDR1 and CDR2: LGHNA and YSLEER. V lost 1 base, J lost 2 bases, and 15 bases lay in between. In its sample, this clonotype was seen a few times. The antigen is undetermined. Using its own MiXCR run on the reads, TCRdb lists one record per CDR3 protein. The sample shows over 250,000 distinct CDR3 sequences, around 20% of them seen only once. This chain links TRBV4-3 with TRBJ2-1; a weak D match, TRBD2 (6 bases). This clonotype was sampled from a human donor in good health (CMV status not recorded). Some clones in this sample may be carry-over from other donors' samples. The starting material was cultured PBMCs, obtained from culture after CMV antigen stimulation. The DNA for the CDR3 is TGCGCCAGCAGCCAAGCCATGCGGGACTTGCCCTACAATGAGCAGTTCTTC. This translates into CASSQAMRDLPYNEQFF.